The entry below describes one T cell receptor beta chain. This sample is part of a study of blood T cells in healthy people across ages. PCR was performed a second time for about 6 to 12 cycles using a sample-barcoded 5' primer and a J-beta primer mix. TCRdb reanalysed the 5' RACE reads using MiXCR and keeps one entry per CDR3 protein. The sample contains fewer than 800,000 distinct CDR3 sequences, about 52% of which appear only once. Germline values: CDR1 DFQATT, CDR2 SNEGSKA (reference sequence). J was trimmed by 2 bases and V by 5 bases; bases with no gene match: 6. The CDR3 spans 14 residues. The gene calls are TRBV20-1 and TRBJ2-1; TRBD1 aligns across 7 bases. Sequenced material: blood. The receptor comes from a woman aged 60 to 75 in good health. The DNA of the CDR3 is TGCAGTGCTTGGGACAGAAAGACCTACAATGAGCAGTTCTTC. Translating gives CSAWDRKTYNEQFF.